This TCR beta chain was sequenced for a study of regulatory T cells in long-lasting Graves disease. General observations from the study: Persistent cases favored TRBV28, TRBJ1-2 and TRBJ2-5.

Germline V gene lookup returns CDR1 MNHEY and CDR2 SVGAGI. CDR3 size: 15 residues. V was pared by 4 bases and J by 4 bases, with 14 bases between. The time point denotes: newly diagnosed GD, antithyroid drugs for less than 3 months. From PBMCs, RNA was extracted and then used to make the TCR library. Researchers made TCR beta libraries by using iRepertoire HTBI primers and running Arm-PCR on CDR3 regions. Each CDR3 protein gets one entry after TCRdb re-called the multiplex PCR reads with MiXCR. The sample consists of some 410,000 distinct CDR3 sequences, over 15% of them appearing once. This clonotype was recorded at least ten times. Antigen: not known. The sample was also linked to a second study, of T cells in Graves' hyperthyroidism and ophthalmopathy.

This sequence joins TRBV6-5 and TRBJ2-1; D is possibly TRBD1 (6 bases). The sequencing used peripheral blood mononuclear cells (PBMCs), collected at new diagnosis, from a patient treated with antithyroid drugs. The source is a woman in her 30s with Graves disease. In DNA form, the CDR3 reads TGTGCCAGCAGTTCGGGCGGACAGACATACAATGAGCAGTTCTTC. This encodes CASSSGGQTYNEQFF.